This T cell receptor beta chain was sequenced during a study of blood T cell repertoires in COVID-19. As for the study in general: Italy, Spain and the United States were the sources of the convalescent and acute COVID-19 samples. T cells, B-cell-depleted T cells, or PBMCs provided the cDNA or gDNA that served as material.

This table comes from immunoSEQ multiplex PCR, and its TCRdb copy is limited to in-frame clones, with some not included. The profile shows 200,000 to 250,000 clones, 88% of them singletons. This CDR3 is 12 amino acids long. Germline CDR1 MGHDK, CDR2 SYGVNS. The receptor was derived from a man younger than 30 with active or convalescent COVID-19. The chain is built from TRBV25-1 and TRBJ2-5; 7 positions agree with TRBD1. Sequenced material: peripheral blood. CDR3 amino acids: CGPDRPQETQYF. The CDR3 bases are TGTGGCCCGGACAGGCCCCAAGAGACCCAGTACTTC.